This is a list of T cell receptor beta chains from one sample in a study of CD8 T cells in Susac syndrome. A single record per CDR3 protein comes from TCRdb applying MiXCR to the immunoSEQ multiplex PCR reads. In the table there are over 130,000 distinct CDR3 sequences, 95% of which are singletons. Sequenced material: CD4+ T cells from PBMCs. These receptors came from a human donor with Susac syndrome. CDR3s include the opening cysteine and the closing phenylalanine or tryptophan. The order of the fields is clone size, J gene, V gene, D gene, CDR3 DNA, CDR3 protein. The D gene is left open where the match is weak. Clone size is shown for a subset of rows, as once, few, many or a class of expanded clone.

size: once
J: TRBJ2-1
V: TRBV15
D: TRBD2
DNA: TGTGCCACCAGCAGAGATTTCTGGGGCGGGAGCCCGGGGGATGAGCAGTTCTTC
CDR3: CATSRDFWGGSPGDEQFF

size: -
J: TRBJ1-3
V: TRBV3-1
D: -
DNA: TGTGCCAGCAGCCAAGGAGTAGGAGCAAACACCATATATTTT
CDR3: CASSQGVGANTIYF

size: -
J: TRBJ2-2
V: TRBV9
D: -
DNA: TGTGCCAGCAGCCCCCGCGGGCACTTACGGACCGGGGAGCTGTTTTTT
CDR3: CASSPRGHLRTGELFF

size: -
J: TRBJ2-7
V: TRBV9
D: -
DNA: TGTGCCAGCAGCGTAGGGACTTCCTACGAGCAGTACTTC
CDR3: CASSVGTSYEQYF

size: -
J: TRBJ2-1
V: TRBV30
D: -
DNA: TGTGCCTGGAGTCGTTCGGGGAATGAGCAGTTCTTC
CDR3: CAWSRSGNEQFF

size: -
J: TRBJ2-2
V: TRBV25-1
D: TRBD2
DNA: TGTGCCAGCTCGGGACTAGCGGGAGGGCCGGGTACCGGGGAGCTGTTTTTT
CDR3: CASSGLAGGPGTGELFF

size: -
J: TRBJ1-6
V: TRBV25-1
D: -
DNA: TGTGCCAGCAGTGAAACTGGGTTTGCGGGTTCACCCCTCCACTTT
CDR3: CASSETGFAGSPLHF

size: -
J: TRBJ1-2
V: TRBV20-1
D: TRBD1
DNA: TGCAGTGCTGTAACAGGGGTGAACTATGGCTACACCTTC
CDR3: CSAVTGVNYGYTF

size: -
J: TRBJ1-2
V: TRBV5-1
D: -
DNA: TGCGCCAGCAGCTTGCATCCCCTTTCCAGGGATTATCACCTCTATGGCTACACCTTC
CDR3: CASSLHPLSRDYHLYGYTF

size: -
J: TRBJ1-2
V: TRBV30
D: TRBD1
DNA: TGTGCCTGGAGTGTATCGCGGGACAGTCGTTATGGCTACACCTTC
CDR3: CAWSVSRDSRYGYTF

size: -
J: TRBJ2-5
V: TRBV3-1
D: -
DNA: TGTGCCAGCAGCCTACGGACGTACCAAGAGACCCAGTACTTC
CDR3: CASSLRTYQETQYF

size: -
J: TRBJ2-1
V: TRBV9
D: -
DNA: TGTGCCAGCAGCGCCAACTTACAGGGCTACAATGAGCAGTTCTTC
CDR3: CASSANLQGYNEQFF